This T cell receptor (beta chain) was observed in a study of T cell changes during pregnancy in multiple sclerosis. Method: immunoSEQ multiplex PCR; TCRdb's copy keeps in-frame clones and lacks some. The repertoire includes 70,000 or so clones, 80% to 95% of them detected once, and 0.29% sits in the top ten. Trimming took off 4 bases at V and 3 bases at J, with 16 bases between the two ends. This CDR3 contains 15 residues. In germline, CDR1 is SGDLS, CDR2 YYNGEE. The material sequenced was CD4+ T cells from peripheral blood mononuclear cells, taken after pregnancy. This clonotype originated in a female donor with multiple sclerosis, enrolled in a pregnancy study. The gene calls are TRBV9 and TRBJ1-2; D gene ambiguous. The CDR3 DNA follows: TGTGCCAGCAGCTTCCGGGATTCGCATTACTATGGCTACACCTTC. The encoded protein is CASSFRDSHYYGYTF.